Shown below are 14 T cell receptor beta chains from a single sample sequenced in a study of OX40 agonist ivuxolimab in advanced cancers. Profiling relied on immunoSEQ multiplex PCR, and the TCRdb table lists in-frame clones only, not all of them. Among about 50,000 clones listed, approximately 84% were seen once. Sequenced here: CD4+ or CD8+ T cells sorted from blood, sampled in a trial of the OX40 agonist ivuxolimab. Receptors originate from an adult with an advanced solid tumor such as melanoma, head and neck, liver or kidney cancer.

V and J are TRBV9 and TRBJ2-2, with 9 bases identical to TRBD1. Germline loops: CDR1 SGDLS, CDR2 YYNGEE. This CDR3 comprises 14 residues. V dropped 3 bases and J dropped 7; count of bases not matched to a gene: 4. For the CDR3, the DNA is TGTGCCAGCAGCGGGACAGGGGCTATCGGGGAGCTGTTTTTT. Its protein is CASSGTGAIGELFF.

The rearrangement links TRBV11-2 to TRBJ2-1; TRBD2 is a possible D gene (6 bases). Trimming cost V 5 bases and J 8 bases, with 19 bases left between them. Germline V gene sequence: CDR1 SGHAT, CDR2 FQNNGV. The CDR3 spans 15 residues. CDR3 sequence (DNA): TGTGCCAGCAGCCACCGGGACTTCCTGGAGGATGAGCAGTTCTTC. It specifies CASSHRDFLEDEQFF.

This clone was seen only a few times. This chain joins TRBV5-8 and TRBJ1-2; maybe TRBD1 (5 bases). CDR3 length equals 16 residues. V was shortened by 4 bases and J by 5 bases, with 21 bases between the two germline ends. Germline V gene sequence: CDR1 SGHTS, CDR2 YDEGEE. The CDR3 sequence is CASSADAFQGGYGYTF. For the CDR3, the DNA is TGTGCCAGCAGCGCGGACGCATTTCAGGGCGGATATGGCTACACCTTC.

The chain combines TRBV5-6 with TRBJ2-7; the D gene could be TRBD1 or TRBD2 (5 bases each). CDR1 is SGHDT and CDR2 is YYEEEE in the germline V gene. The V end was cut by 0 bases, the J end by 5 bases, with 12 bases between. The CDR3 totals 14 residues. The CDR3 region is CASSLEWGSHEQYF. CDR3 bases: TGTGCCAGCAGCTTGGAATGGGGGTCCCACGAGCAGTACTTC.

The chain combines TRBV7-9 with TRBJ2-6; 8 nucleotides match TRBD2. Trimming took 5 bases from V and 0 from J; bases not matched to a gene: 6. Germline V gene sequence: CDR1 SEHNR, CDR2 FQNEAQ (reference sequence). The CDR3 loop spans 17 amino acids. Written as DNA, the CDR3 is TGTGCCAGCAGCCGTATCAGCGGGAGCTCTGGGGCCAACGTCCTGACTTTC. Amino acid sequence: CASSRISGSSGANVLTF.

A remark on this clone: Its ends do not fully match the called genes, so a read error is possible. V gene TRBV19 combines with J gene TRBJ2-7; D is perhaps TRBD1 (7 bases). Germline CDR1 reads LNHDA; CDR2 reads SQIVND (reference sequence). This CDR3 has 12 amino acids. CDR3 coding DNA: TGTGCCAGTAGTACCTCAGGGGGGACTTTACACTTC. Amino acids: CASSTSGGTLHF.

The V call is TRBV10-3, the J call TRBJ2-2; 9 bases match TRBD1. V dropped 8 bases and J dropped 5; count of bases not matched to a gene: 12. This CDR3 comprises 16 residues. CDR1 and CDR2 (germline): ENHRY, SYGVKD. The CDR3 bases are TGTGCCATCTCTGGGAGGACAGGGGATGATACCGGGGAGCTGTTTTTT. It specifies CAISGRTGDDTGELFF.

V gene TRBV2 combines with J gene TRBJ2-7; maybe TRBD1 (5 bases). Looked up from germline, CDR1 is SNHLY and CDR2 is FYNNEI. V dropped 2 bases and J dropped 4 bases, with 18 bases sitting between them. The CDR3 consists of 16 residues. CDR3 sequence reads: CASSERGGPLGYEQYF. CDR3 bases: TGTGCCAGCAGTGAAAGGGGCGGACCCCTTGGGTACGAGCAGTACTTC.

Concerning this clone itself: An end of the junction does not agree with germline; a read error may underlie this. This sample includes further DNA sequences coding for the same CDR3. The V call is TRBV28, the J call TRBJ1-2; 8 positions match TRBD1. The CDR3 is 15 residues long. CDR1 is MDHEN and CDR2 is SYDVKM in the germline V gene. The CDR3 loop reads CASSRPGQGVYGYTF. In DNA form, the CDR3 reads TGTGCCAGCAGCCGCCCCGGACAGGGCGTCTATGGCTACACTTTC.

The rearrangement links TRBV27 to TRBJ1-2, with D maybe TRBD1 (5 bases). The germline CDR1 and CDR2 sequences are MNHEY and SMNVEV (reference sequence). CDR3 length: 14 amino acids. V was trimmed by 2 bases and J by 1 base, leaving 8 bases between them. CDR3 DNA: TGTGCCAGCAGTTTACATCAGGGTAACTATGGCTACACCTTC. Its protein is CASSLHQGNYGYTF.

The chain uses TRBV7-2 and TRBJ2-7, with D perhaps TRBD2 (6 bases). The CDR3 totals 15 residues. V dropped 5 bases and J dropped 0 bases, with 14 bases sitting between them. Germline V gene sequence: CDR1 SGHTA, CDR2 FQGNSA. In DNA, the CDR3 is TGTGCCAGCAGCCCCTCTAGCGATAGCTCCTACGAGCAGTACTTC. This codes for CASSPSSDSSYEQYF. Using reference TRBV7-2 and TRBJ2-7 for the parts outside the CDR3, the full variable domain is GAGVSQSPSNKVTEKGKDVELRCDPISGHTALYWYRQSLGQGLEFLIYFQGNSAPDKSGLPSDRFSAERTGGSVSTLTIQRTQQEDSAVYLCASSPSSDSSYEQYFGPGTRLTVT.

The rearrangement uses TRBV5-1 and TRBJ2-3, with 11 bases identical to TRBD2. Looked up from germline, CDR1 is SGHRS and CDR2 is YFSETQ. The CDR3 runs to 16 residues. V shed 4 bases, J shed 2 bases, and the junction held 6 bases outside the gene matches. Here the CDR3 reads CASSLMTSGTTDTQYF. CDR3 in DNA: TGCGCCAGCAGCCTCATGACTAGCGGGACCACAGATACGCAGTATTTT.

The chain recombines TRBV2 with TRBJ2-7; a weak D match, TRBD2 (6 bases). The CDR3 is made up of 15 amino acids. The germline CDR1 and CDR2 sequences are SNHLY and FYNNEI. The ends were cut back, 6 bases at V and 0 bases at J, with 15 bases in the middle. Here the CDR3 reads CASRHTSGDSYEQYF. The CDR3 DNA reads TGTGCCAGCAGACATACCTCGGGGGACTCCTACGAGCAGTACTTC.

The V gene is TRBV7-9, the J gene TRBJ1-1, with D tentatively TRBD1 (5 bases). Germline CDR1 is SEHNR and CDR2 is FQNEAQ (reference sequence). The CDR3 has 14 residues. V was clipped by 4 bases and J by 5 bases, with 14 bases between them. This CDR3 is CASSSQGPLTEAFF. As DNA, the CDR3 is TGTGCCAGCAGCTCCCAGGGACCGTTGACTGAAGCTTTCTTT.